A selection of T cell receptor beta chains follows, all from one sample in a study of shared clonotypes between healthy human individuals. TCRdb's copy holds only in-frame clones and misses some; the assay was immunoSEQ multiplex PCR. The table has about 680,000 clones, 90% to 95% seen once. The sample taken for sequencing was naive CD8+ T cells sorted from blood. All receptors come from a man aged 25 to 40 in good health. The CDR3 runs from the conserved cysteine through the conserved F or W. The D gene is left open where the match is weak. Clone size is stated in some rows and not others, as once, few, many or a class when expanded.

CDR3nt: TGTGCCAGCAGTCTAGCGGGAGGGCCCCGCGAGCAGTACTTC
CDR3aa: CASSLAGGPREQYF
abundance: few
j_gene: TRBJ2-7
v_gene: TRBV27
d_gene: TRBD2

CDR3nt: TGTGCCAGCAGCCCCGTGCGCCAGCGGCAAGGGCTGGAGCAGTTCTTC
CDR3aa: CASSPVRQRQGLEQFF
abundance: NA
j_gene: TRBJ2-1
v_gene: TRBV11-2
d_gene: NA

CDR3nt: TGTGCCAGCAGCACGGCGGGAGCCACAGATACGCAGTATTTT
CDR3aa: CASSTAGATDTQYF
abundance: NA
j_gene: TRBJ2-3
v_gene: TRBV9
d_gene: TRBD2

CDR3nt: TGCGCCAGCAGCCAAGGGGTCGACAGATGGTTTGGCTACACCTTC
CDR3aa: CASSQGVDRWFGYTF
abundance: NA
j_gene: TRBJ1-2
v_gene: TRBV4-3
d_gene: NA

CDR3nt: TGTGCCAGCAGCCCGGAGCCCTATGGCTACACCTTC
CDR3aa: CASSPEPYGYTF
abundance: NA
j_gene: TRBJ1-2
v_gene: TRBV7-9
d_gene: NA

CDR3nt: TGTGCCAGCACGGGGGCCTACGAGCAGTACTTC
CDR3aa: CASTGAYEQYF
abundance: once
j_gene: TRBJ2-7
v_gene: TRBV2
d_gene: NA

CDR3nt: TGTGCCAGCAGTTTATCGAGGGAAGGGAACTATGGCTACACCTTC
CDR3aa: CASSLSREGNYGYTF
abundance: NA
j_gene: TRBJ1-2
v_gene: TRBV27
d_gene: NA

CDR3nt: TGTGCCAGCAGTCCCCTGTGGGGGGACACCGGGGAGCTGTTTTTT
CDR3aa: CASSPLWGDTGELFF
abundance: NA
j_gene: TRBJ2-2
v_gene: TRBV7-2
d_gene: NA

CDR3nt: TGTGCCAGCAGTCCCCTCCTAGCGGGGTGGGATGGGGATACGCAGTATTTT
CDR3aa: CASSPLLAGWDGDTQYF
abundance: NA
j_gene: TRBJ2-3
v_gene: TRBV27
d_gene: TRBD2

CDR3nt: TGTGCCAGCAGCTCCCGTCCGGGGGACAGGGACTATGGCTACACCTTC
CDR3aa: CASSSRPGDRDYGYTF
abundance: NA
j_gene: TRBJ1-2
v_gene: TRBV28
d_gene: TRBD1

CDR3nt: TGTGCCAGCAGCGAAGACCTTTTGTTAGGGACGGCCAATCAGCCCCAGCATTTT
CDR3aa: CASSEDLLLGTANQPQHF
abundance: NA
j_gene: TRBJ1-5
v_gene: TRBV7-8
d_gene: NA

CDR3nt: TGTGCCAGCAGTTTAGGTATCAGGGGAACAGATACGCAGTATTTT
CDR3aa: CASSLGIRGTDTQYF
abundance: NA
j_gene: TRBJ2-3
v_gene: TRBV27
d_gene: NA

CDR3nt: TGTGCCAGCAGCCCCGATGCCGGGGAGCTGTTTTTT
CDR3aa: CASSPDAGELFF
abundance: NA
j_gene: TRBJ2-2
v_gene: TRBV11-3
d_gene: NA

CDR3nt: TGTGCCAGCAGCTCGGGACTAGCTGACCACAATGAGCAGTTCTTC
CDR3aa: CASSSGLADHNEQFF
abundance: NA
j_gene: TRBJ2-1
v_gene: TRBV13
d_gene: TRBD2

CDR3nt: TGTGCCAGCAAACACCGGGACAGGGGGCGCGCCGGGGAGCTGTTTTTT
CDR3aa: CASKHRDRGRAGELFF
abundance: few
j_gene: TRBJ2-2
v_gene: TRBV6-6
d_gene: TRBD1

CDR3nt: TGTGCCAGCAGCTTTTCTTCTCCATTACTCTACAATGAGCAGTTCTTC
CDR3aa: CASSFSSPLLYNEQFF
abundance: NA
j_gene: TRBJ2-1
v_gene: TRBV11-2
d_gene: NA

CDR3nt: TGTGCCAGCAGCGTAGCCGAGGGTGCTTACGAGCAGTACTTC
CDR3aa: CASSVAEGAYEQYF
abundance: NA
j_gene: TRBJ2-7
v_gene: TRBV9
d_gene: NA

CDR3nt: TGTGCCTGGAGTGGAGTGGCTAGCAGCCTTATCCTGAACACCGGGGAGCTGTTTTTT
CDR3aa: CAWSGVASSLILNTGELFF
abundance: NA
j_gene: TRBJ2-2
v_gene: TRBV30
d_gene: NA

CDR3nt: TGTGCCAGCAGTCTCGATAGGGCAGGGAGCGGCGAGCAGTACTTC
CDR3aa: CASSLDRAGSGEQYF
abundance: NA
j_gene: TRBJ2-7
v_gene: TRBV28
d_gene: NA